Below, 7 T cell receptor beta chains from the same sample are listed, as sequenced in a study of T-cell reconstitution after alpha-beta-depleted transplantation in children. It was with unique molecular identifiers that the TCRbeta library was prepared. In TCRdb, the PCR reads were re-called with MiXCR into one record per CDR3 protein. The sample gives some 200,000 distinct CDR3 sequences, around 9.6% of which show up once; approximately 6.2% is in the top ten. The sample consisted of PBMCs from the stem cell graft donor, taken from the stem cell graft. These receptors were taken from a human donor who donated a stem cell graft to a child with acute lymphoblastic leukemia.

This clonotype was seen many times. The chain joins TRBV27 to TRBJ2-1; TRBD1 agrees at 9 bases. The V gene's germline CDR1 is MNHEY and CDR2 SMNVEV (reference sequence). With V trimmed by 4 bases and J by 11 bases, 6 bases remained unmatched. This CDR3 spans 13 amino acids. Here the CDR3 reads CASSSPGQGKQFF. DNA for the CDR3: TGTGCCAGCAGTTCCCCGGGACAGGGTAAGCAGTTCTTC.

There are many counts of this clonotype. The V and J genes are TRBV7-9 and TRBJ2-6; no clear D. CDR3 length: 19 residues. The V gene's germline CDR1 is SEHNR and CDR2 FQNEAQ (reference sequence). Trimming removed 3 bases from V and 0 bases from J, with 18 bases in between. CDR3 amino acids: CASSFAVLRSYSGANVLTF. The CDR3 bases are TGTGCCAGCAGCTTTGCTGTTCTGAGGTCCTACTCTGGGGCCAACGTCCTGACTTTC. The full variable domain, completed using reference TRBV7-9 and TRBJ2-6, is DTGVSQNPRHKITKRGQNVTFRCDPISEHNRLYWYRQTLGQGPEFLTYFQNEAQLEKSRLLSDRFSAERPKGSFSTLEIQRTEQGDSAMYLCASSFAVLRSYSGANVLTFGAGSRLTVL.

This chain links TRBV4-3 with TRBJ2-1; 7 nucleotides line up with TRBD2. Germline values: CDR1 LGHNA, CDR2 YSLEER. CDR3 length: 15 residues. Germline trimming cut 0 bases from V and 4 bases from J; bases unmatched to any gene: 3. The CDR3 loop is CASSQEGGKYNEQFF. As DNA, the CDR3 is TGCGCCAGCAGCCAAGAGGGGGGGAAATACAATGAGCAGTTCTTC.

This clonotype was counted a few times. The chain has TRBV5-1 and TRBJ1-1; 12 bases are shared with TRBD1. Unmatched junction bases numbered 5, after V lost 5 bases and J lost 6 bases. Germline V gives CDR1 SGHRS, CDR2 YFSETQ. The CDR3 sequence is 14 residues long. CDR3 nucleotides: TGCGCCAGCAGTTGGGGACAGGGGGCTCCTGAAGCTTTCTTT. Residues: CASSWGQGAPEAFF.

This clonotype came up a few times. J is TRBJ1-2 and V is TRBV29-1; possibly TRBD1 for D (5 bases). The CDR3 spans 13 residues. Germline V gene lookup returns CDR1 SQVTM and CDR2 ANQGSEA. Trimming removed 6 bases from V and 5 bases from J, with 16 bases in between. CDR3 sequence reads: CSVPGAGDYGYTF. Written as DNA, the CDR3 is TGCAGCGTCCCCGGGGCCGGTGATTATGGCTACACCTTC.

J is TRBJ2-3 and V is TRBV13; a weak D match, TRBD2 (5 bases). Trimming stripped 1 base from V and 0 bases from J, with 17 bases between. Looked up from germline, CDR1 is PRHDT and CDR2 is FYEKMQ (reference sequence). The CDR3 contains 18 residues. Written as DNA, the CDR3 is TGTGCCAGCAGCTTAGCACTAGGCAGGACTTATAGCACAGATACGCAGTATTTT. The encoded protein is CASSLALGRTYSTDTQYF.

This clonotype was picked up many times. The genes are TRBV4-3 and TRBJ2-7, with a weak D call TRBD2 (6 bases). This CDR3 has 16 residues. The V end lost 1 base, the J end lost 0 bases, and 13 bases lay between the germline ends. Germline V CDR1 and CDR2: LGHNA, YSLEER. CDR3 DNA sequence: TGCGCCAGCAGCCAAGTGAGTCAGGGAGGCTCCTACGAGCAGTACTTC. Its translation: CASSQVSQGGSYEQYF.